The present TCR beta chain was sequenced within a study of blood T cell repertoires in COVID-19. Per the original data handling: Reference gene primer amplification in the assay estimated nucleated cell counts. The protocol was immunoSEQ multiplex PCR, while the TCRdb copy is restricted to in-frame clones and leaves out a portion. D and trimming come from the DNA, and the V and J calls and clone size come from that table. Of roughly 500,000 clones listed, roughly nine tenths are singletons. The germline V gene has CDR1 SGHRS and CDR2 YFSETQ. This CDR3 region has 16 residues. V was trimmed by 0 bases and J by 0 bases, leaving 7 bases between them.

V is TRBV5-1 and J is TRBJ2-6; no reliable D call. This TCR came from a man younger than 35 with COVID-19, enrolled during active disease. Sequencing input: peripheral blood. DNA for the CDR3: TGCGCCAGCAGCTTGGACGGTAGCTCTGGGGCCAACGTCCTGACTTTC. It translates to CASSLDGSSGANVLTF.